Below are 26 T cell receptor beta chains sequenced from a single sample in a study of T cell repertoires in cytomegalovirus infection. TCRdb independently ran MiXCR on the reads; one entry per CDR3 protein. Among hundreds of thousands of distinct CDR3 sequences listed, about 7% were seen once. Source material: PBMCs. Every receptor here comes from a human donor in good health (CMV status not recorded). Some clones in this sample may be carry-over from other donors' samples.

In this sample, this clonotype turned up many times. This chain joins TRBV3-1 and TRBJ2-7; TRBD1 agrees at 9 bases. J lost 0 bases, V lost 6 bases, and 9 bases had no gene match. Germline V gene lookup returns CDR1 LGHDT and CDR2 YNNKEL (reference sequence). The CDR3 consists of 16 residues. Here the CDR3 DNA reads TGTGCCAGCAGTCCCGGACAGGGGAGCTTCTCCTACGAGCAGTACTTC. Translated: CASSPGQGSFSYEQYF.

This clonotype was picked up one time. A single base separates this from a much larger clone, so it may be a read error. The V gene is TRBV7-9, the J gene TRBJ2-1, with 12 bases fitting TRBD2. J lost 6 bases, V lost 5 bases, and 14 bases had no gene match. The germline V gene has CDR1 SEHNR and CDR2 FQNEAQ (reference sequence). The CDR3 runs 18 residues. The CDR3 sequence is CASSPEMRLAGVGNEQFF. In DNA form, the CDR3 reads TGTGCCAGCAGCCCTGAGATGCGACTAGCGGGGGTTGGCAATGAGCAGTTCTTC.

This clonotype appeared a few times. The chain has TRBV29-1 and TRBJ2-5; tentatively, D is TRBD1 (5 bases). V lost 4 bases to trimming and J lost 5 bases, with 14 bases between them. CDR1 is SQVTM and CDR2 is ANQGSEA in the germline V gene. The length of the CDR3 is 13 residues. CDR3 amino acids: CSVVQGLGETQYF. CDR3 DNA: TGCAGCGTTGTCCAGGGCCTGGGGGAGACCCAGTACTTC.

This clonotype occurred many times. This chain joins TRBV7-2 and TRBJ1-5; D remains ambiguous. CDR3 length: 14 amino acids. The germline V and J ends were trimmed by 1 base and 9 bases, with 13 bases remaining between them. Germline-derived CDR1 and CDR2 are SGHTA and FQGNSA. This CDR3 reads CASSLGGEGLPQHF. CDR3 DNA: TGTGCCAGCAGCTTAGGCGGGGAAGGCTTGCCCCAGCATTTT. Full variable domain (missing parts from reference TRBV7-2 and TRBJ1-5): GAGVSQSPSNKVTEKGKDVELRCDPISGHTALYWYRQSLGQGLEFLIYFQGNSAPDKSGLPSDRFSAERTGGSVSTLTIQRTQQEDSAVYLCASSLGGEGLPQHFGDGTRLSIL.

This clonotype was detected many times. The V gene is TRBV20-1, the J gene TRBJ1-6; D is unclear. The V end lost 0 bases, the J end lost 0 bases, and 12 bases lay between the germline ends. Germline lookup yields CDR1 DFQATT and CDR2 SNEGSKA (reference sequence). This CDR3 contains 17 residues. The CDR3 DNA reads TGCAGTGCTAGAGATCGAGGGTCTAGCTCCTATAATTCACCCCTCCACTTT. Its translation is CSARDRGSSSYNSPLHF.

There are many counts of this clonotype. The CDR3 here is CASSPQGHTEAFF. The CDR3 coding sequence is TGTGCCAGCAGCCCTCAGGGTCATACTGAAGCTTTCTTT. This chain uses TRBV4-2 with TRBJ1-1; possible D gene TRBD1, 5 bases. The V end lost 4 bases, the J end lost 5 bases, and 11 bases lay between the germline ends. Germline V CDR1 and CDR2: LGHNA, YNFKEQ. This CDR3 has 13 residues.

This clonotype was counted many times. The chain carries TRBV4-1 and TRBJ1-6; D is undetermined. The CDR3 extends over 14 amino acids. The V and J ends lost 4 bases and 9 bases respectively, with 13 bases between them. Germline V gene lookup returns CDR1 MGHRA and CDR2 YSYEKL. The CDR3 loop reads CASSPPVARSPLHF. In DNA form, the CDR3 reads TGCGCCAGCAGCCCACCGGTCGCGCGTTCACCCCTCCACTTT.

This clonotype was seen a handful of times. This sequence joins TRBV5-5 and TRBJ1-2; D is unclear. The germline V gene has CDR1 SGHKS and CDR2 YYEKEE (reference sequence). The CDR3 runs 14 residues. V lost 0 bases, J lost 5 bases, and 11 bases lay in between. CDR3 coding DNA: TGTGCCAGCAGCTTGGACGACCGCTTTTATGGCTACACCTTC. Its translation is CASSLDDRFYGYTF.

This clonotype has a handful of counts. The chain links TRBV6-2 or TRBV6-3 to TRBJ2-7, with TRBD1 matching 9 bases. The CDR3 consists of 16 residues. Germline V gene sequence: CDR1 MNHEY, CDR2 SVGEGT. After removal of 5 bases from V and 2 bases from J, the junction contained 10 bases not matched to a gene. The CDR3 DNA reads as TGTGCCAGCAGTCCGCACAGGGGGCTCCTAACCTACGAGCAGTACTTC. Protein: CASSPHRGLLTYEQYF.

This clonotype was recorded at least ten times. The CDR3 region has the DNA TGTGCCAGCAGCTTAGAAGGGGGCGCCGATACGCAGTATTTT. Its translation: CASSLEGGADTQYF. The chain combines TRBV7-2 with TRBJ2-3; 7 bases line up with TRBD1. The CDR3 spans 14 residues. Germline assignment: CDR1 SGHTA and CDR2 FQGNSA. The ends lost 1 base at V and 6 bases at J; junction bases unmatched: 4.

The V and J genes are TRBV10-3 and TRBJ1-1, with TRBD1 as a possible D gene (5 bases). The CDR3 is made up of 17 amino acids. The ends were cut back, 3 bases at V and 2 bases at J, with 19 bases in the middle. Germline V gene lookup returns CDR1 ENHRY and CDR2 SYGVKD. CDR3 sequence reads: CAISEWGRGSRNTEAFF. The CDR3, as DNA: TGTGCCATCAGTGAATGGGGGAGAGGATCCCGAAACACTGAAGCTTTCTTT.

The chain links TRBV12-3 or TRBV12-4 to TRBJ2-1; D is possibly TRBD2 (6 bases). Trimming cost V 6 bases and J 1 base, with 10 bases left between them. The CDR3 loop spans 14 amino acids. This CDR3 reads CASSRGDSYNEQFF. The CDR3 DNA follows: TGTGCCAGCAGCCGCGGGGATTCCTACAATGAGCAGTTCTTC.

In its sample, this clonotype was seen many times. The chain links TRBV28 to TRBJ1-6; 8 positions agree with TRBD1. V lost 9 bases and J lost 7; bases outside the gene matches: 5. The CDR3 spans 13 residues. Germline loops: CDR1 MDHEN, CDR2 SYDVKM. CDR3 DNA: TGTGCCAGTCGACAGGGGCGAAATTCACCCCTCCACTTT. Protein sequence: CASRQGRNSPLHF.

In this sample, this clonotype turned up many times. The CDR3 region is CASRPGTEPEAFF. In DNA form, the CDR3 reads TGCGCCAGCAGGCCCGGGACGGAACCTGAAGCTTTCTTT. This rearrangement joins TRBV5-1 to TRBJ1-1; a weak D match, TRBD1 (5 bases). Trimming took off 5 bases at V and 6 bases at J, with 14 bases between the two ends. The CDR3 is made up of 13 amino acids. The germline V gene encodes CDR1 SGHRS and CDR2 YFSETQ.

This clonotype was seen ten or more times. The CDR3 loop is CASSLSVAGNTEAFF. The CDR3 DNA is TGTGCCAGCAGCTTATCAGTCGCGGGAAACACTGAAGCTTTCTTT. This sequence joins TRBV7-9 and TRBJ1-1; D unclear. The germline gives CDR1 SEHNR, CDR2 FQNEAQ (reference sequence). The CDR3 consists of 15 residues. V was clipped by 2 bases and J by 2 bases, with 12 bases between them.

A remark on this clonotype: This may arise from a read error, as a much more abundant clone is one base away. The chain uses TRBV29-1 and TRBJ1-1; maybe TRBD1 (6 bases). Trimming cost V 4 bases and J 2 bases, with 14 bases left between them. There are 14 residues in the CDR3. The germline CDR1 and CDR2 sequences are SQVTM and ANQGSEA. The CDR3 region is CSVGGPGANTEAFF. CDR3 coding DNA: TGCAGCGTTGGGGGTCCGGGGGCAAACACTGAAGCTTTCTTT.

This clonotype was detected many times. The rearrangement joins TRBV28 to TRBJ1-1; D is possibly TRBD1 (5 bases). In germline, CDR1 is MDHEN, CDR2 SYDVKM. CDR3 size: 15 residues. The V gene lost 7 bases and the J gene lost 0 bases, with 15 bases spanning the gap. CDR3 bases: TGTGCCAGCACTGATCCCGGGACCATGAACACTGAAGCTTTCTTT. Translation gives CASTDPGTMNTEAFF.

This clonotype was seen many times. The CDR3 reads CASSLRPEPYGYTF. CDR3 nucleotides: TGTGCCAGCAGCTTAAGGCCGGAGCCCTATGGCTACACCTTC. The chain employs TRBV7-2 and TRBJ1-2; D ambiguous. The CDR3 sequence is 14 residues long. Germline V gives CDR1 SGHTA, CDR2 FQGNSA. V lost 2 bases, J lost 4 bases, and 11 bases lay in between.

This clonotype was detected ten times or more. The chain employs TRBV7-2 and TRBJ1-6; possible D gene TRBD1, 5 bases. Per the germline V gene, CDR1 is SGHTA and CDR2 is FQGNSA. The V end was cut by 1 base, the J end by 7 bases, with 8 bases between. The CDR3 length is 14 residues. The CDR3 reads CASSLGGQNSPLHF. CDR3 nucleotides: TGTGCCAGCAGCTTAGGGGGCCAGAATTCACCCCTCCACTTT.

This clonotype was seen more than once but under ten times. The genes are TRBV20-1 and TRBJ1-5; TRBD1 matches 7 bases. Germline CDR1 is DFQATT and CDR2 is SNEGSKA (reference sequence). The CDR3 is made up of 15 amino acids. V lost 5 bases and J lost 4; bases outside the gene matches: 11. CDR3 in DNA: TGCAGTGCTGGACGAGGGGGCGCTAAGAATCAGCCCCAGCATTTT. The encoded protein is CSAGRGGAKNQPQHF.

This clonotype was observed a handful of times. The rearrangement links TRBV9 to TRBJ1-3, with D hard to call. Germline V gives CDR1 SGDLS, CDR2 YYNGEE. There are 15 residues in the CDR3. The ends were cut back, 2 bases at V and 4 bases at J, with 13 bases in the middle. CDR3 in amino acids: CASSVGTTAGNTIYF. CDR3 sequence (DNA): TGTGCCAGCAGCGTTGGCACAACGGCCGGAAACACCATATATTTT.

The V gene is TRBV5-1, the J gene TRBJ2-3, with D perhaps assigned TRBD1 or TRBD2 (5 bases each). V was trimmed by 0 bases and J by 6 bases, leaving 11 bases between them. CDR3 length: 14 amino acids. Germline V gene lookup returns CDR1 SGHRS and CDR2 YFSETQ. The CDR3 nucleotides are TGCGCCAGCAGCTTGGGGAGTGAGGGGGATACGCAGTATTTT. It specifies CASSLGSEGDTQYF. The full variable domain, in which reference TRBV5-1 and TRBJ2-3 provide the parts outside the CDR3, is KAGVTQTPRYLIKTRGQQVTLSCSPISGHRSVSWYQQTPGQGLQFLFEYFSETQRNKGNFPGRFSGRQFSNSRSEMNVSTLELGDSALYLCASSLGSEGDTQYFGPGTRLTVL.

This clonotype was seen repeatedly, ten times or more. The chain uses TRBV12-3 or TRBV12-4 and TRBJ1-1, with D unclear. V lost 3 bases and J 0 bases, leaving 5 bases between the germline ends. The CDR3 length is 13 residues. CDR3 sequence (DNA): TGTGCCAGCAGTTTGAAGTTGAACACTGAAGCTTTCTTT. Its protein is CASSLKLNTEAFF.

The chain couples TRBV29-1 to TRBJ2-3; unclear D gene. CDR1 is SQVTM, CDR2 ANQGSEA, per germline. Trimming took off 4 bases at V and 1 base at J, with 9 bases between the two ends. This CDR3 has 13 residues. DNA for the CDR3: TGCAGCGTTGTACCCGGACGCACAGATACGCAGTATTTT. The encoded protein is CSVVPGRTDTQYF.

This clonotype was seen repeatedly, ten times or more. The genes are TRBV29-1 and TRBJ1-2; no definite D call. This CDR3 has 12 residues. Germline V gene data show CDR1 as SQVTM and CDR2 as ANQGSEA. Between the trimmed V and J ends, which lost 3 bases and 7 bases, there was a span of 12 bases. The CDR3 reads CSVDFGKGGYTF. CDR3 nucleotides: TGCAGCGTTGATTTTGGGAAAGGTGGCTACACCTTC. The whole variable domain, filled in from reference TRBV29-1 and TRBJ1-2, reads SAVISQKPSRDICQRGTSLTIQCQVDSQVTMMFWYRQQPGQSLTLIATANQGSEATYESGFVIDKFPISRPNLTFSTLTVSNMSPEDSSIYLCSVDFGKGGYTFGSGTRLTVV.

This clonotype has ten or more counts. The genes are TRBV5-6 and TRBJ1-6, with 10 bases lining up with TRBD1. The CDR3 runs 14 residues. J gave up 7 bases and V 5 bases, and 3 bases lay outside the gene matches. From germline, CDR1 is SGHDT and CDR2 YYEEEE. CDR3 nucleotides: TGTGCCAGCAGTCGACAGGGGGCAAATTCACCCCTCCACTTT. Protein sequence: CASSRQGANSPLHF.